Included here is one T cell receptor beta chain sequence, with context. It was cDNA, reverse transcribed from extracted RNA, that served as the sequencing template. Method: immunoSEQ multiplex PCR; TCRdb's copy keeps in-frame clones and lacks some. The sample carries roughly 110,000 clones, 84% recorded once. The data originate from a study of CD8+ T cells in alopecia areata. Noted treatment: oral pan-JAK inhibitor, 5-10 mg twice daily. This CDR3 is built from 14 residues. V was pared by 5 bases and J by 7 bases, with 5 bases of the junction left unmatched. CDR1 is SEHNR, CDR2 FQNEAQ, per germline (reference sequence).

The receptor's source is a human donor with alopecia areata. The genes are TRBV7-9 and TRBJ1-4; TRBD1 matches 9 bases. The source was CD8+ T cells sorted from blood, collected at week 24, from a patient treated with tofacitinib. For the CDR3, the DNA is TGTGCCAGCAGCACAGGACAGGGGAGTGAAAAACTGTTTTTT. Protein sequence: CASSTGQGSEKLFF.